This entry features one T cell receptor beta chain sequence. These data belong to a study of blood T cells in healthy people across ages. This CDR3 comprises 13 residues. V lost 8 bases to trimming and J lost 10 bases, with 18 bases between them. Germline CDR1 and CDR2: MDHEN and SYDVKM. Sample-barcoded 5' priming and a J-beta primer mix drove a second PCR of roughly 7 to 11 cycles. A single record per CDR3 protein comes from TCRdb applying MiXCR to the 5' RACE reads. The repertoire holds 750,000 to 1,000,000 distinct CDR3 sequences, with almost 30% as singletons. These sequences were also reported in another study, on T cells of mothers and their children.

V usage is TRBV28 and J usage is TRBJ2-1; D ambiguous. This clonotype was sampled from a woman aged 35 to 49 in good health. Sequenced: blood. This CDR3 is CASSLGPRREQFF. CDR3 coding DNA: TGTGCCAGCTCCTTAGGGCCTCGACGGGAGCAGTTCTTC.